This TCR beta chain was documented in a study of blood T cell repertoires in COVID-19. Study-level information: Sites across the United States, Italy and Spain contributed samples from acute and convalescent COVID-19. T cells, B-cell-depleted T cells, or PBMCs provided the cDNA or gDNA that served as material.

Germline CDR1 ENHRY, CDR2 SYGVKD. Trimming shortened V by 6 bases and J by 2 bases, and 12 bases separated the two germline ends. The CDR3 runs 14 residues. Authors' data handling: It was from reference gene primer amplification that nucleated cell counts were estimated. TCRdb keeps only in-frame clones here, not all; method: immunoSEQ multiplex PCR. For V, J and clone size, that table is used; D and trimming come from the DNA. The sample holds more than 85,000 clones, less than 85% seen once. This receptor was identified in a human donor in a cohort sampled during active COVID-19. Specimen: peripheral blood. The chain uses TRBV10-3 and TRBJ2-3, with D unclear. CDR3 sequence (DNA): TGTGCCATCAGGTTCTCGTCCTTCACAGATACGCAGTATTTT. It yields the protein CAIRFSSFTDTQYF.